This record covers a single TCR beta chain. Its antigen is unknown. This sample is part of a study of T-cell reconstitution after alpha-beta-depleted transplantation in children. Preparation of the TCRbeta library involved a method that used unique molecular identifiers. TCRdb re-derived calls from the PCR reads in MiXCR, one entry per CDR3 protein. The table has hundreds of thousands of distinct CDR3 sequences, roughly 15% seen once. Study-level points and caveats: Expanded clones from the graft, numbering several hundred, reportedly supplied alpha-beta T cells about two months after transplant. At day 60, the high TCRbeta diversity found in some patients originated from recipient T cells and thymic progenitors that had survived. After one year, T-cell counts and TCRbeta diversity mostly came from new T cells.

The receptor comes from a boy in the first two years of life who had a stem cell transplant for Wiskott-Aldrich syndrome, so the T cells may come from the graft donor. This material consisted of PBMCs, mostly from graft donor cells, taken 360 days after TCRalphabeta/CD19-depleted stem cell transplant.

CDR3 sequence reads: CATNIPGQGYNEQFF. In nucleotides, the CDR3 is TGTGCCACCAATATTCCGGGACAGGGCTACAATGAGCAGTTCTTC. The chain links TRBV28 to TRBJ2-1; 9 bases line up with TRBD1. The germline gives CDR1 MDHEN, CDR2 SYDVKM. This CDR3 spans 15 amino acids. After removal of 10 bases from V and 3 bases from J, the junction contained 10 bases not matched to a gene.